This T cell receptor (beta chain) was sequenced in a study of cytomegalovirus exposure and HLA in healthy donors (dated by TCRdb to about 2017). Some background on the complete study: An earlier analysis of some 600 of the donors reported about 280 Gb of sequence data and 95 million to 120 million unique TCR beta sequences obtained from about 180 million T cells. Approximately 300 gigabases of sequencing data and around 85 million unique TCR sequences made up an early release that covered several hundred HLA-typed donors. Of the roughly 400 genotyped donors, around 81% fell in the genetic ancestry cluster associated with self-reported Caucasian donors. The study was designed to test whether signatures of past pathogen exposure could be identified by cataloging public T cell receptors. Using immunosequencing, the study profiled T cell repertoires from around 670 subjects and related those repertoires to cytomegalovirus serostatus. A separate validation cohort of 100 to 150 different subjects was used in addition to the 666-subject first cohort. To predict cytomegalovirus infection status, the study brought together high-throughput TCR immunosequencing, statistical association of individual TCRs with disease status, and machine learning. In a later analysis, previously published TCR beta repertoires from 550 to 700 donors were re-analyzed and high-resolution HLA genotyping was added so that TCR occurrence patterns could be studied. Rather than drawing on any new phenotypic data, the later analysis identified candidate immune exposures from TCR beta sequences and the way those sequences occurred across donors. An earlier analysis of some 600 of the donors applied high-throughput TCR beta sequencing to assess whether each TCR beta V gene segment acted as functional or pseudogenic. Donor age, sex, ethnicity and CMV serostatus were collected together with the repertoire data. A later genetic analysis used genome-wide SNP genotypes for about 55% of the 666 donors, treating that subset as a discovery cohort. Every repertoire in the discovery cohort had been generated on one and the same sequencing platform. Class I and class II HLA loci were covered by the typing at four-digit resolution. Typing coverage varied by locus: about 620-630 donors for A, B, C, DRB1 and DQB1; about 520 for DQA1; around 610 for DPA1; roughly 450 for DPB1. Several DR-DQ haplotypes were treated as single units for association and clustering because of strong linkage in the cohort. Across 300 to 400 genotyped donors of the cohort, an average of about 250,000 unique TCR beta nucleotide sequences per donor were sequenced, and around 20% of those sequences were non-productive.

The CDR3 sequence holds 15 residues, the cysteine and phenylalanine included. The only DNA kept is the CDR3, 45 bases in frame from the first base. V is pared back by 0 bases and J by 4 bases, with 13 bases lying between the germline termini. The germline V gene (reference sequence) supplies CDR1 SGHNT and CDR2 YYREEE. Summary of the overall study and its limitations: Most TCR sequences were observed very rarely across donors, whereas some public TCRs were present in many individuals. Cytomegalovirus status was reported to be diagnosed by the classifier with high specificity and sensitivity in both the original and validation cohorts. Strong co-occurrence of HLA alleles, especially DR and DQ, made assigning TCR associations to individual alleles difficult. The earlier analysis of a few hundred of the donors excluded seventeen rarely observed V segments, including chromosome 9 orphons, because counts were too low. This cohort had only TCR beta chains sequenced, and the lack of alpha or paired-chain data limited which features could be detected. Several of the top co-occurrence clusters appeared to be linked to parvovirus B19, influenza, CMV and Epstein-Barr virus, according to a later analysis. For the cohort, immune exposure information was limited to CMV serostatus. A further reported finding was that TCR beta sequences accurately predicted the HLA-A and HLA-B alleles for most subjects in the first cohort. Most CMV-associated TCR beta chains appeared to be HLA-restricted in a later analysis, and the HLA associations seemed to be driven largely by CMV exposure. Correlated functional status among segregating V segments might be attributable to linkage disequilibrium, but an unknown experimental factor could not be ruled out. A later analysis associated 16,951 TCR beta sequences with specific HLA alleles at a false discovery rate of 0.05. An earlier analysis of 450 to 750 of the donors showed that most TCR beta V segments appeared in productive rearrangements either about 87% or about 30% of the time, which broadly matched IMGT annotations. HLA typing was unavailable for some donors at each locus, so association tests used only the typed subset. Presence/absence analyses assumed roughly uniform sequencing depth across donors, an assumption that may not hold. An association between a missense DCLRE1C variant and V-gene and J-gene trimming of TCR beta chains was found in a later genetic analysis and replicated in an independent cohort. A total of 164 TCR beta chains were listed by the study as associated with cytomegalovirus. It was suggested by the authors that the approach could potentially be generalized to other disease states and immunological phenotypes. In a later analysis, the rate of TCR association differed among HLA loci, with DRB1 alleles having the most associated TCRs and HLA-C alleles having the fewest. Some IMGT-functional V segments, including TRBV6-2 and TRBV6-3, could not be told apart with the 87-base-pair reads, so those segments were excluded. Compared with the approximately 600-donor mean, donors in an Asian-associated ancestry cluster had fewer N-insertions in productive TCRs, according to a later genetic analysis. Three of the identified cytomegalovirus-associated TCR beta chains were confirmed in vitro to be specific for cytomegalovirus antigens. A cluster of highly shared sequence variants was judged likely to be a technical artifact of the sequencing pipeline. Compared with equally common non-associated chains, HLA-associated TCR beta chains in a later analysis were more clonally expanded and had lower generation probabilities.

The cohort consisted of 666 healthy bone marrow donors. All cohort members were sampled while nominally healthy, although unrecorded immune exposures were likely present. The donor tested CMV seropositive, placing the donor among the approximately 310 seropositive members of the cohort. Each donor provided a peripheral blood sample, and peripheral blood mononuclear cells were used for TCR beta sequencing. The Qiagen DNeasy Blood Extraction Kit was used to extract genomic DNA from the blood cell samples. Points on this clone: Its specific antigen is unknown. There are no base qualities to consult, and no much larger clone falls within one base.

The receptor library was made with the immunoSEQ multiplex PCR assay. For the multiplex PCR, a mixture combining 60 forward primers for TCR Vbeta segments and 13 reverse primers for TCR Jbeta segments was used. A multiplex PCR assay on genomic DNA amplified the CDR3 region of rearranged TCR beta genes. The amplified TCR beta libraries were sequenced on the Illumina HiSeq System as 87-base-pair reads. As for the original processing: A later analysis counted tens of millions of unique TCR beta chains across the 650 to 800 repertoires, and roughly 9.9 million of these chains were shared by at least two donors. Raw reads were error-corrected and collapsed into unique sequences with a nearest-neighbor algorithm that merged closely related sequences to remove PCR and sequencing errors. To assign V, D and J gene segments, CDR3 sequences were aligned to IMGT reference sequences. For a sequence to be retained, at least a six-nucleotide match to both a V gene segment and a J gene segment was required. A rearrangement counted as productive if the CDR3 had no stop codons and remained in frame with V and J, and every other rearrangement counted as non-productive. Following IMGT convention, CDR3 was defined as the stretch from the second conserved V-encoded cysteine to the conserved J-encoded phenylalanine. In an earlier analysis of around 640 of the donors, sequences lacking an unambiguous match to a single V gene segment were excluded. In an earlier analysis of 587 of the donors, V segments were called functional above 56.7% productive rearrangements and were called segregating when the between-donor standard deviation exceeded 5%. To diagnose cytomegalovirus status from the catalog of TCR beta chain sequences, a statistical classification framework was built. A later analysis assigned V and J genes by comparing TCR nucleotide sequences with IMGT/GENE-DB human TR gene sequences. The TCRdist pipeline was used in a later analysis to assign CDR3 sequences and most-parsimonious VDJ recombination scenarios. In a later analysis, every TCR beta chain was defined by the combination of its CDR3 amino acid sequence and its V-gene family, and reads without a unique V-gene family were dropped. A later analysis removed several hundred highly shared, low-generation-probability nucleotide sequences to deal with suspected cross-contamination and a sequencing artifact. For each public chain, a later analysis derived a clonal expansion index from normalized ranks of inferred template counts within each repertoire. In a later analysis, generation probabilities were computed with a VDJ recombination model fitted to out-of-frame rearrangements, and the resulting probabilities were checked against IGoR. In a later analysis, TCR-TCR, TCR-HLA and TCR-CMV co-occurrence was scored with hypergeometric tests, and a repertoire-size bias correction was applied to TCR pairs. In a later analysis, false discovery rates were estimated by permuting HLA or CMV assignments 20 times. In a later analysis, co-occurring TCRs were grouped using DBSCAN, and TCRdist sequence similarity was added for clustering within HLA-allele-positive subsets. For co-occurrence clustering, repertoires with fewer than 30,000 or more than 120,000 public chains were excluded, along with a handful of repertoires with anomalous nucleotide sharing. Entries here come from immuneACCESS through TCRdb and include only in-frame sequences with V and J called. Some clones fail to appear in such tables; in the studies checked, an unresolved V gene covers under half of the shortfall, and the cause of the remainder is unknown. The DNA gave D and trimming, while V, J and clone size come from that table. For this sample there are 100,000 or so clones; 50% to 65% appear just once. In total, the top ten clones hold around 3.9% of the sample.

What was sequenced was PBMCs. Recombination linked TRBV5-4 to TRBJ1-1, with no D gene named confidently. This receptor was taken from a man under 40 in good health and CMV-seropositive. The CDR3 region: CASSLGGSGSTEAFF. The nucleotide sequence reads TGTGCCAGCAGCTTGGGTGGAAGCGGGAGCACTGAAGCTTTCTTT.